The rows below give T cell receptor beta chains drawn from one sample of a study of T cell responses to AZD1222 COVID-19 vaccine. Profiling relied on immunoSEQ multiplex PCR, and the TCRdb table lists in-frame clones only, not all of them. The data contain tens of thousands of clones, 84% of them singletons. The source material was peripheral blood, sampled on day 0 of AZD1222 vaccination. The receptors shown here come from an adult in good health. Each CDR3 is given with its conserved first and last residue. Fields, in order: V gene, clone size, J gene, D gene, CDR3 DNA, CDR3 protein. The D gene is left open where the match is weak. Size is omitted from some rows. Given values are once, few, many or a class for expanded clones.

TRBV7-9,-,TRBJ1-1,-,TGTGCCAGCAGCTTAGTAGTCGGATTGAACACTGAAGCTTTCTTT,CASSLVVGLNTEAFF
TRBV10-3,-,TRBJ1-5,-,TGTGCCATCAGTCCTGAGAAAAGGGGCAATCAGCCCCAGCATTTT,CAISPEKRGNQPQHF
TRBV9,-,TRBJ1-5,-,TGTGCCAGCAGCTTCACCGGGGCCCAGCCCCAGCATTTT,CASSFTGAQPQHF
TRBV10-1,-,TRBJ1-1,-,TGCCCCAGCCCGTATTGGGACACTGAAGCTTTCTTT,CPSPYWDTEAFF
TRBV10-1,-,TRBJ1-6,TRBD1,TGCGCCAGCAGCGCGACCCTTCCGGGACAGGAGATTGTAAGGCGGAATTCACCCCTCCACTTT,CASSATLPGQEIVRRNSPLHF
TRBV30,few,TRBJ2-7,TRBD1,TGTGCCTTAAAACCAAGACAGGGGGAAGGATACGAGCAGTACTTC,CALKPRQGEGYEQYF
TRBV7-9,-,TRBJ2-1,TRBD2,TGTGCCAGCAGCACGCGGGGGGGCCCCGGCAATGAGCAGTTCTTC,CASSTRGGPGNEQFF
TRBV29-1,once,TRBJ2-3,TRBD1,TGCAGCGTACAAACAGGGGGGTTTGCAGATACGCAGTATTTT,CSVQTGGFADTQYF
TRBV7-9,-,TRBJ1-1,-,TGTGCCAGCAGCTTATATCAGGGTTTCACTGAAGCTTTCTTT,CASSLYQGFTEAFF
TRBV7-7,-,TRBJ1-6,TRBD1,TGTGCTAGTCAGACAGGGAACAATTCACCCCTCCACTTT,CASQTGNNSPLHF
TRBV11-2,-,TRBJ2-1,-,TGTGCCAGCAGCTTACGGGACTTAGCCCCCTACAATGAGCAGTTCTTC,CASSLRDLAPYNEQFF
TRBV11-2,-,TRBJ2-7,-,TGTGCCAGCAGCTTCTTGGGAGACAGTTCCTACGAGCAGTACTTC,CASSFLGDSSYEQYF
TRBV10-3,-,TRBJ1-4,-,TGTGCCACGGGACGGGATGCAACTAATGAAAAACTGTTTTTT,CATGRDATNEKLFF
TRBV14,once,TRBJ2-7,-,TGTGCCAGAAATCCGGGACGGTGCTTAGAAGGATCCTACGAGCAGTACTTC,CARNPGRCLEGSYEQYF
TRBV18,-,TRBJ1-3,-,TGTGCCAGCTCGCCTCAACAGGGTTCGAGCTCTGGAAACACCATATATTTT,CASSPQQGSSSGNTIYF
TRBV7-3,-,TRBJ2-2,-,TGTGCCAGCAGCCCCTTCCAGACGGGAACCGGGGAGCTGTTTTTT,CASSPFQTGTGELFF
TRBV27,-,TRBJ2-1,TRBD1,TGTGCCAGCAGTCCTTCAAAACCGGGACAGGGGAATCATGAGCAGTTCTTC,CASSPSKPGQGNHEQFF
TRBV28,-,TRBJ1-1,-,TGTGCCAGCAGAATCCCGGGACTTAAAGCTTTCTTT,CASRIPGLKAFF
TRBV7-9,once,TRBJ1-1,-,TGTGCCAGCAGCTTAGTCACGGGGAACACTGAAGCTTTCTTT,CASSLVTGNTEAFF
TRBV6-6,-,TRBJ1-2,TRBD1,TGTGCCAGCAGTTACCGGGACAGGGTCGGCTATGGCTACACCTTC,CASSYRDRVGYGYTF
TRBV6-4,-,TRBJ1-5,TRBD1,TGTGCCAGCAGTGCAGAGGGGACAGGGTTTTCATATGGCAATCAGCCCCAGCATTTT,CASSAEGTGFSYGNQPQHF
TRBV18,once,TRBJ2-5,-,TGTGCCAGCTCTCCAAGACTACAAGAGACCCAGTACTTC,CASSPRLQETQYF
TRBV14,-,TRBJ2-7,TRBD2,TGTGCCAGCAGCCCAACGGGACTAACCTACGAGCAGTACTTC,CASSPTGLTYEQYF
TRBV5-4,-,TRBJ1-2,TRBD1,TGTGCCAGCAGCTTGGGGGACAGGGACTATGGCTACACCTTC,CASSLGDRDYGYTF
TRBV3-1/TRBV3-2,-,TRBJ1-1,-,TGTGCCAGCAGCCAAGCTGCCTTCGGGGTAGCTTTCTTT,CASSQAAFGVAFF
TRBV6-5,-,TRBJ1-5,TRBD1,TGTGCCAGCAGTTACCGACAGGGTGGTCAGCCCCAGCATTTT,CASSYRQGGQPQHF
TRBV6-1,-,TRBJ1-3,-,TGTGCCAGCAGTGATCCAGGGAGGGGCACCATATATTTT,CASSDPGRGTIYF
TRBV19,once,TRBJ1-5,TRBD1,TGTGCCAGTAGCGCGTACGCCGGGACAGGGAATAATCAGCCCCAGCATTTT,CASSAYAGTGNNQPQHF
TRBV3-1/TRBV3-2,-,TRBJ1-1,-,TGTGCCAGCAGCCCCCGGGACTTCAACACTGAAGCTTTCTTT,CASSPRDFNTEAFF
TRBV11-2,-,TRBJ2-3,-,TGTGCCAGCAGCACCGAAGGGCTCACAGATACGCAGTATTTT,CASSTEGLTDTQYF
TRBV11-1,-,TRBJ1-4,-,TGTGCCAGCAGCCGCAGAACTAATGAAAAACTGTTTTTT,CASSRRTNEKLFF
TRBV5-1,-,TRBJ2-3,-,TGCGCCAGCAGTACCGGGGCTACCTCCATCGGGGATACGCAGTATTTT,CASSTGATSIGDTQYF
TRBV11-1,-,TRBJ2-7,TRBD2,TGTGCCAGCAGCTCGGGACTAGCGGGGGAGCAGTACTTC,CASSSGLAGEQYF
TRBV24-1,-,TRBJ2-7,-,TGTGCCACCCAACAAACGGGGAAAGGCGAGCAGTACTTC,CATQQTGKGEQYF
TRBV4-3,-,TRBJ1-5,-,TGCGCCAGCAGCCCCGACGGTTACAATCAGCCCCAGCATTTT,CASSPDGYNQPQHF
TRBV2,-,TRBJ1-2,-,TGTGCCAGCAGTGAAGTTTCAGCCGATGGCTACACCTTC,CASSEVSADGYTF
TRBV7-2,-,TRBJ1-1,-,TGTGCCAGCAGCTTAGCGCTATACTCCGACACTGAAGCTTTCTTT,CASSLALYSDTEAFF
TRBV2,few,TRBJ2-5,TRBD2,TGTGCCAGCAGGTTGACTAGCGGGGTTGAGACCCAGTACTTC,CASRLTSGVETQYF
TRBV27,-,TRBJ2-7,-,TGTGCCAGCAGTTTATCCGGGACGATGGCATACGAGCAGTACTTC,CASSLSGTMAYEQYF